The 20 T cell receptor beta chains in this list originate from one sample, sequenced in a study of T cells in Graves' hyperthyroidism and ophthalmopathy. There were TCR beta CDR3 regions amplified from RNA transcripts. HTBI primers were used for first-round RT-PCR of the TCR CDR3. A single record per CDR3 protein comes from TCRdb applying MiXCR to the multiplex PCR reads. The sample gives 550,000 to 700,000 distinct CDR3 sequences, approximately 44% of which show up once; roughly 19% is in the top ten. The sequencing input was peripheral blood or thyroid tissue (not recorded which). These receptors were collected from an adult woman with Graves' disease, either hyperthyroidism or ophthalmopathy (not recorded which).

This clonotype was seen more than once but under ten times. The chain combines TRBV2 with TRBJ1-5; no definite D call. The CDR3 length is 14 residues. Trimming left V 3 bases short and J 5 bases short, with 11 bases between. Germline CDR1 SNHLY, CDR2 FYNNEI. The chain's CDR3 is CASSDYSIYQPQHF. The CDR3 bases are TGTGCCAGCAGTGATTACAGTATCTATCAGCCCCAGCATTTT.

The V call is TRBV5-8, the J call TRBJ1-5; D might be TRBD1 (6 bases). This CDR3 spans 15 amino acids. V lost 5 bases, J lost 7 bases, and 19 bases lay in between. Germline V lookup: CDR1 SGHTS, CDR2 YDEGEE. CDR3 protein: CASRPRGGAGQPQHF. The CDR3, as DNA: TGTGCCAGCAGGCCCCGGGGGGGCGCCGGACAGCCCCAGCATTTT.

The V call is TRBV15, the J call TRBJ1-2; the D is unclear. V lost 3 bases, J lost 0 bases, and 5 bases lay in between. Germline V lookup: CDR1 LNHNV, CDR2 YYDKDF (reference sequence). The CDR3 extends over 13 amino acids. Here the CDR3 DNA reads TGTGCCACCAGCAGGGAAGCTAACTATGGCTACACCTTC. Amino acids: CATSREANYGYTF.

The J gene is TRBJ1-5, the V gene TRBV20-1, with D maybe TRBD1 (5 bases). This CDR3 has 16 amino acids. The germline V and J ends were trimmed by 2 bases and 0 bases, with 14 bases remaining between them. CDR1 is DFQATT and CDR2 is SNEGSKA in the germline V gene (reference sequence). CDR3 loop: CSARRSGGVSNQPQHF. As DNA, the CDR3 is TGCAGTGCTAGACGCTCTGGGGGTGTTAGCAATCAGCCCCAGCATTTT.

This clonotype was recorded a few times. The chain is built from TRBV30 and TRBJ1-6, with D perhaps TRBD1 (5 bases). V was cut by 1 base and J by 9 bases, with 16 bases left in between. The CDR3 is made up of 15 amino acids. CDR1 and CDR2 from the germline V gene are GTSNPN and SVGIG (reference sequence). Written as DNA, the CDR3 is TGTGCCTGGAGTGAGCCGGGGGGGGAAAGTTCACCCCTCCACTTT. It yields the protein CAWSEPGGESSPLHF.

About this clonotype itself: Sequence at one end of the junction differs from germline and may be a read error. The chain uses TRBV7-8 and TRBJ1-5, with TRBD1 identical over 7 bases. Germline V gives CDR1 SGHVS, CDR2 FQNEAQ. This CDR3 has 13 residues. In DNA, the CDR3 is TGCGCCAGCAGCCAGACAGGGCGGTACACCCAGCATTTT. Protein sequence: CASSQTGRYTQHF.

The V call is TRBV2, the J call TRBJ2-5; the D gene is possibly TRBD2 (6 bases). The CDR3 sequence is 15 residues long. V was trimmed by 3 bases and J by 0 bases, leaving 11 bases between them. Germline values: CDR1 SNHLY, CDR2 FYNNEI. The CDR3 reads CASSEQGLYQETQYF. As DNA, the CDR3 is TGTGCCAGCAGTGAGCAGGGACTGTACCAAGAGACCCAGTACTTC.

Details on this clonotype: The CDR3 ends on some other residue instead of the conserved phenylalanine or tryptophan, so this is likely a read error. V gene TRBV11-3 combines with J gene TRBJ1-1; no definite D call. Looked up from germline, CDR1 is SGHNT and CDR2 is YENEEA. Deletions cut 5 bases from V and 3 bases from J, with 13 bases between. The CDR3 runs 14 residues. The CDR3 spells CASSPPGMDTEAFL. Written as DNA, the CDR3 is TGTGCCAGCAGCCCACCTGGGATGGACACTGAAGCTTTCCTT.

This clonotype was found many times. The chain is built from TRBV2 and TRBJ1-4; 7 nucleotides match TRBD1. The CDR3 has 14 residues. Germline V lookup: CDR1 SNHLY, CDR2 FYNNEI. The V segment lost 5 bases and the J segment 5 bases; nucleotides outside the gene matches: 5. The CDR3 nucleotides are TGTGCCAGCAGTAGACAGGGTCGGAATGAAAAACTGTTTTTT. Its translation is CASSRQGRNEKLFF.

V gene TRBV19 combines with J gene TRBJ1-5; unclear D gene. Germline values: CDR1 LNHDA, CDR2 SQIVND (reference sequence). Trimming took 9 bases from V and 6 from J, leaving 15 bases between them. This CDR3 region has 13 residues. CDR3 nucleotide sequence: TGTGCCAGCCCGGCAGGTCCAGGTCAGCCCCAGCATTTT. This codes for CASPAGPGQPQHF.

This clonotype showed up many times. V gene TRBV15 combines with J gene TRBJ2-7, with a weak D call TRBD1 (5 bases). Germline CDR1 is LNHNV and CDR2 is YYDKDF (reference sequence). The germline V and J ends were trimmed by 0 bases and 5 bases, with 8 bases remaining between them. This CDR3 has 13 residues. The CDR3 here is CATSRDSRDEQYF. Written as DNA, the CDR3 is TGTGCCACCAGCAGAGATTCCAGGGACGAGCAGTACTTC.

With respect to this clonotype: At one of its ends the junction is not consistent with the germline gene, which may arise from a read error. The chain carries TRBV7-7 and TRBJ2-5; no clear D. The CDR3 contains 13 residues. CDR1 is SSHAT, CDR2 FNYEAQ, per germline (reference sequence). The CDR3 region is CASSPPGLRTQYF. CDR3 DNA: TGTGCTAGCAGTCCTCCGGGCCTCCGCACCCAGTACTTC.

This clonotype was detected ten times or more. The chain has TRBV20-1 and TRBJ1-1, with no clear D. CDR1 and CDR2 from the germline V gene are DFQATT and SNEGSKA (reference sequence). The CDR3 loop spans 12 amino acids. The V and J ends lost 4 bases and 6 bases respectively, with 12 bases between them. CDR3 sequence: CSAIRSNAEAFF. The CDR3 DNA is TGCAGTGCTATACGAAGTAACGCTGAAGCTTTCTTT.

The chain couples TRBV10-3 to TRBJ2-2; D possibly corresponds to TRBD1 (6 bases). This CDR3 has 17 amino acids. V was clipped by 6 bases and J by 0 bases, with 17 bases between them. Germline lookup yields CDR1 ENHRY and CDR2 SYGVKD. The CDR3 nucleotides are TGTGCCATCAGCGCTACAGGGCCACCAGCGAACACCGGGGAGCTGTTTTTT. It is translated as CAISATGPPANTGELFF.

The chain is built from TRBV11-2 and TRBJ1-1, with 10 bases identical to TRBD1. Germline values: CDR1 SGHAT, CDR2 FQNNGV. This CDR3 has 15 residues. V gave up 6 bases and J gave up 5 bases; unmatched junction bases: 9. The CDR3 nucleotides are TGTGCCAGCAGTCTCGTCGACAGGGGGCGGACTGAAGCTTTCTTT. It codes for CASSLVDRGRTEAFF.

This clonotype has only one observation. The chain employs TRBV25-1 and TRBJ2-3; 7 positions agree with TRBD1. V lost 6 bases to trimming and J lost 2 bases; unmatched junction nucleotides: 5. The germline V gene encodes CDR1 MGHDK and CDR2 SYGVNS. The CDR3 extends over 14 amino acids. CDR3: CASSKDRTTDTQYF. The CDR3 DNA sequence: TGTGCCAGCAGCAAGGACAGGACCACAGATACGCAGTATTTT.

The genes are TRBV2 and TRBJ2-2, with unresolved D. CDR1 and CDR2 (germline): SNHLY, FYNNEI. The CDR3 length is 14 residues. V dropped 1 base and J dropped 3 bases, with 6 bases sitting between them. This CDR3 is CASSEGVDTGELFF. The CDR3, as DNA: TGTGCCAGCAGTGAAGGGGTCGACACCGGGGAGCTGTTTTTT.

This chain connects TRBV7-2 to TRBJ2-2, with D unclear. The V and J ends lost 3 bases and 0 bases respectively, with 11 bases between them. Per the germline V gene, CDR1 is SGHTA and CDR2 is FQGNSA. The CDR3 covers 16 residues. DNA for the CDR3: TGTGCCAGCAGCTTCACCCGATATTCGAACACCGGGGAGCTGTTTTTT. This sequence encodes CASSFTRYSNTGELFF.

This clonotype has at least ten counts. The chain is built from TRBV4-1 and TRBJ2-7, with 12 bases identical to TRBD1. This CDR3 contains 13 residues. The junction had 2 bases not matched to a gene; V was cut back by 5 bases and J by 6 bases. Looked up from germline, CDR1 is MGHRA and CDR2 is YSYEKL. CDR3 residues: CASSGTGGGEQYF. CDR3 in DNA: TGCGCCAGCAGCGGGACAGGGGGCGGCGAGCAGTACTTC.

This rearrangement joins TRBV10-3 to TRBJ1-1; 11 positions match TRBD1. Losses at the gene ends were 6 bases for V and 1 base for J; bases not matched to a gene: 7. This CDR3 is built from 16 residues. Germline V gene lookup returns CDR1 ENHRY and CDR2 SYGVKD. The CDR3 protein is CAIRWDRGGRNTEAFF. As DNA, the CDR3 is TGTGCCATCAGGTGGGACAGGGGGGGGAGGAACACTGAAGCTTTCTTT.